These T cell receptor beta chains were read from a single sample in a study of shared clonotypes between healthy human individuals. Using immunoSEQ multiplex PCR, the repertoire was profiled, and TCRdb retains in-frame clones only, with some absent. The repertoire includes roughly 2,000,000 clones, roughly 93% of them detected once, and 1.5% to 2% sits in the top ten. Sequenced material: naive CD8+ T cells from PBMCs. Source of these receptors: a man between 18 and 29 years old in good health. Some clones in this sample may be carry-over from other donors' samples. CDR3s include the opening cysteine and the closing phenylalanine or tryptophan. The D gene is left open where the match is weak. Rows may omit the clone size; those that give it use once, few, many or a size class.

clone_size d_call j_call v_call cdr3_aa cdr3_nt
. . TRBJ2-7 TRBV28 CASRPSLANNYEQYF TGTGCCAGCAGGCCCTCCCTAGCTAACAACTACGAGCAGTACTTC
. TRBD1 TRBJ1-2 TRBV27 CASSGRQGAGYGYTF TGTGCCAGCAGTGGCCGGCAGGGGGCGGGCTATGGCTACACCTTC
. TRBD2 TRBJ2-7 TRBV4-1 CASSQRHSGPSYEQYF TGCGCCAGCAGCCAAAGACATAGCGGGCCCTCCTACGAGCAGTACTTC
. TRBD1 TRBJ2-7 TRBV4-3 CASSQDSTGGAYEQYF TGCGCCAGCAGCCAAGATAGCACAGGGGGTGCCTACGAGCAGTACTTC
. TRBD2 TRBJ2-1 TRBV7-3 CASSLSSGTYNEQFF TGTGCCAGCAGCTTATCTAGCGGCACTTACAATGAGCAGTTCTTC
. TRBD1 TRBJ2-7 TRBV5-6 CASRGRGQSYEQYF TGTGCCAGCAGGGGCAGGGGGCAGTCCTACGAGCAGTACTTC
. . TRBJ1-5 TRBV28 CASSPPPWEGDNQPQHF TGTGCCAGCTCCCCGCCCCCTTGGGAAGGAGACAATCAGCCCCAGCATTTT
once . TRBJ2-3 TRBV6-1 CASSLGQPNTDTQYF TGTGCCAGCAGTTTAGGACAGCCGAACACAGATACGCAGTATTTT
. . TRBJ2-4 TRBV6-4 CASSGKSLAFYIQYF TGTGCCAGCAGTGGTAAGTCACTAGCTTTTTACATTCAGTACTTC
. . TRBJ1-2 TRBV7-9 CAVPRGWPPANGYTF TGTGCAGTCCCCCGAGGGTGGCCCCCCGCCAACGGCTACACCTTC
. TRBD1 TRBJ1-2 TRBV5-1 CASSRGQGATGYTF TGCGCCAGCAGCAGGGGACAGGGGGCGACTGGCTACACCTTC
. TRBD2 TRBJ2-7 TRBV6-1 CASSEGAPSGGTYEQYF TGTGCCAGCAGTGAAGGGGCCCCCAGCGGGGGTACCTACGAGCAGTACTTC
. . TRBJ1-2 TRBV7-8 CASSLEWGVAGGGYTF TGTGCCAGCAGCTTAGAGTGGGGTGTGGCAGGAGGTGGCTACACCTTC
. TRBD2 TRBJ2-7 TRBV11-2 CASSTSGSYEQYF TGTGCCAGCAGCACGAGCGGGAGCTACGAGCAGTACTTC
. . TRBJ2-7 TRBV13 CASTVAFTGEQYF TGTGCCAGCACCGTTGCCTTCACGGGAGAGCAGTACTTC
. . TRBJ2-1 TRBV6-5 CASSYSSEEQFF TGTGCCAGCAGTTACTCTTCCGAGGAGCAGTTCTTC
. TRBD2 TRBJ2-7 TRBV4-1 CASSQRTSGRAEEQYF TGCGCCAGCAGCCAAAGGACTAGCGGGAGGGCCGAAGAGCAGTACTTC
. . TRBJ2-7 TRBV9 CASSARLGDEQYF TGTGCCAGCAGCGCCCGACTCGGGGACGAGCAGTACTTC
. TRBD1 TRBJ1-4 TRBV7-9 CASSSRQGVEEKLFF TGTGCCAGCAGCTCGCGACAGGGAGTTGAGGAAAAACTGTTTTTT
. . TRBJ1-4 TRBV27 CASSISDNLNEKLFF TGTGCCAGCAGCATTTCAGATAACCTTAATGAAAAACTGTTTTTT
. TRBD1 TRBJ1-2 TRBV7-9 CASSPHPGTADYGYTF TGTGCCAGCAGTCCACATCCCGGGACAGCCGACTATGGCTACACCTTC
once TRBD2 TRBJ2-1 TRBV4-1 CASSQDLVASGMGYNEQFF TGCGCCAGCAGCCAAGATCTGGTCGCTAGCGGGATGGGCTACAATGAGCAGTTCTTC
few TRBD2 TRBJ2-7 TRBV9 CASSEEGLAGLYEQYF TGTGCCAGCAGCGAAGAGGGACTAGCGGGACTGTACGAGCAGTACTTC
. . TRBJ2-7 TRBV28 CASLKGARYEQYF TGTGCCAGCTTGAAGGGAGCGCGCTACGAGCAGTACTTC
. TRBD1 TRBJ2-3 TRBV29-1 CSVATWDSNTDTQYF TGCAGCGTGGCTACTTGGGACAGCAACACAGATACGCAGTATTTT
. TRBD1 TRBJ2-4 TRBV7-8 CASSLGQAIAKNIQYF TGTGCCAGCAGCCTGGGACAGGCCATAGCCAAAAACATTCAGTACTTC
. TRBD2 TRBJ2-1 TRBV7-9 CASSEGLAEYNEQFF TGTGCCAGCAGTGAGGGACTAGCGGAATACAATGAGCAGTTCTTC
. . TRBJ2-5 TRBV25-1 CASSGGGYQETQYF TGTGCCAGCAGTGGGGGCGGATACCAAGAGACCCAGTACTTC
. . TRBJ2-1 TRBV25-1 CASSGLTRARELFF TGTGCCAGCAGTGGGCTGACTAGGGCCAGGGAATTGTTCTTC
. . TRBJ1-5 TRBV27 CASRQIGSNQPQHF TGTGCCAGCAGACAGATCGGAAGCAATCAGCCCCAGCATTTT
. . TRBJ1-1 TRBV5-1 CASSLVDSEAFF TGCGCCAGCAGCTTGGTGGACAGTGAAGCTTTCTTT
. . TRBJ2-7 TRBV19 CASSWGPTYEQYF TGTGCCAGTAGTTGGGGGCCTACCTACGAGCAGTACTTC
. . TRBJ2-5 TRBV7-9 CASSPPTAQETQYF TGTGCCAGCAGCCCCCCTACCGCCCAAGAGACCCAGTACTTC
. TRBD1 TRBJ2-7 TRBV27 CASRGGTGAGEQYF TGTGCCAGCAGGGGGGGGACAGGGGCGGGCGAGCAGTACTTC